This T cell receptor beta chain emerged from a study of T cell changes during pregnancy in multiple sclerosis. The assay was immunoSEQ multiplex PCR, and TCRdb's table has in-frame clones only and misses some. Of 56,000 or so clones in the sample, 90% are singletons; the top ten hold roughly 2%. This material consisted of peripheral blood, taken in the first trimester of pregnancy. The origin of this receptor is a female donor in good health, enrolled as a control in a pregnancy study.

For the CDR3, the DNA is TGTGCCACCACCGGGGCGGGGGGGCCTGGCACAGATACGCAGTATTTT. Encoded protein: CATTGAGGPGTDTQYF. V is TRBV10-3 and J is TRBJ2-3; 9 bases are shared with TRBD2. This CDR3 comprises 16 residues. The V segment lost 10 bases and the J segment 1 base; nucleotides outside the gene matches: 12. Germline values: CDR1 ENHRY, CDR2 SYGVKD.